This TCR beta chain appears in the sequencing data of a study of control samples from healthy donors and cancer patients. Germline CDR1 and CDR2: SQVTM and ANQGSEA. This CDR3 contains 11 residues. V was trimmed by 4 bases and J by 5 bases, leaving 8 bases between them. The assay was immunoSEQ multiplex PCR, and TCRdb's table has in-frame clones only and misses some. The sample records 50,000 or so clones, 85% to 95% being singletons. The J gene is TRBJ1-2, the V gene TRBV29-1; D is ambiguous. What was sequenced was blood. The source of this sequence is a young man in good health. CDR3 in DNA: TGCAGCGTTGCCACTGATTATGGCTACACCTTC. Translation gives CSVATDYGYTF.